A single T cell receptor beta chain is shown here with its context. The ends were cut back, 2 bases at V and 8 bases at J, with 18 bases in the middle. This CDR3 spans 15 amino acids. Germline loops: CDR1 KGHSH, CDR2 LQKENI. The data are from a study of blood T cell repertoires in COVID-19. Study overall: The origin of the acute and convalescent COVID-19 samples was the United States, Italy and Spain.

As originally analysed: Estimation of nucleated cell counts was performed using reference gene primer amplification. Sequencing used immunoSEQ multiplex PCR; TCRdb keeps in-frame clones, though not all of them. V and J calls and clone size follow that table, whereas D and trimming were derived from the DNA. The data hold 200,000 to 250,000 clones, with about 84% observed a single time. The chain links TRBV18 to TRBJ1-1; D may be TRBD1 (5 bases). The sequenced sample was PBMCs or T cells enriched from blood (not recorded which). The receptor's source is a middle-aged woman with acute COVID-19. The CDR3 DNA sequence: TGTGCCAGCTCACCAGTTGACAGCGCTAGGGTCGAAGCTTTCTTT. Translated, it gives CASSPVDSARVEAFF.